Following are 20 T cell receptor beta chains from one sample sequenced in a study of T cell responses to AZD1222 COVID-19 vaccine. The repertoire was sequenced with immunoSEQ multiplex PCR; TCRdb's copy has only in-frame clones and lacks some. The profile shows about 55,000 clones, about 89% of them singletons. The sample was peripheral blood, taken on day 0 of AZD1222 vaccination. Receptors originate from an adult in good health.

V gene TRBV6-5 combines with J gene TRBJ1-6; D perhaps matches TRBD1 (6 bases). With 7 bases removed from V and 8 bases from J, the gap between germline ends came to 18 bases. Per the germline V gene, CDR1 is MNHEY and CDR2 is SVGAGI. The CDR3 has 15 amino acids. The CDR3 protein is CASTHEGGIHSPLHF. The CDR3 DNA reads TGTGCCAGCACCCACGAAGGGGGGATTCATTCACCCCTCCACTTT.

The rearrangement uses TRBV5-1 and TRBJ2-3; D is possibly TRBD1 or TRBD2 (6 bases each). The germline gives CDR1 SGHRS, CDR2 YFSETQ. This CDR3 comprises 14 residues. Trimming left V 4 bases short and J 4 bases short, with 13 bases between. The CDR3 nucleotides are TGCGCCAGCAGCCCAGGGGAGGTTTCAGATACGCAGTATTTT. It yields the protein CASSPGEVSDTQYF.

This chain joins TRBV19 and TRBJ2-5; D is undetermined. The ends were cut back, 3 bases at V and 5 bases at J, with 10 bases in the middle. Germline V gene sequence: CDR1 LNHDA, CDR2 SQIVND (reference sequence). The CDR3 length is 13 residues. As DNA, the CDR3 is TGTGCCAGTAGTATGAAGGTGGGGGAGACCCAGTACTTC. Translated: CASSMKVGETQYF.

The genes are TRBV7-9 and TRBJ1-1; unclear D gene. Germline CDR1 is SEHNR and CDR2 is FQNEAQ (reference sequence). The V end was cut by 1 base, the J end by 0 bases, with 9 bases between. This CDR3 spans 15 amino acids. As DNA, the CDR3 is TGTGCCAGCAGCTTAGAAACAGTTCTGAACACTGAAGCTTTCTTT. Translating it yields CASSLETVLNTEAFF.

This clone came up once. J is TRBJ1-2 and V is TRBV20-1; D uncertain. The V and J ends lost 4 bases and 7 bases respectively, with 10 bases between them. Germline V CDR1 and CDR2: DFQATT, SNEGSKA (reference sequence). This CDR3 has 11 residues. DNA for the CDR3: TGCAGTGCTACAGATCGAGGTGGCTACACCTTC. Its protein product is CSATDRGGYTF.

This chain connects TRBV19 to TRBJ2-7, with 11 bases aligning to TRBD2. The CDR3 loop spans 16 amino acids. With V trimmed by 1 base and J by 0 bases, 2 bases remained unmatched. Per the germline V gene, CDR1 is LNHDA and CDR2 is SQIVND (reference sequence). In DNA, the CDR3 is TGTGCCAGTAGTATAGCCACTAGCGGGAGCTCCTACGAGCAGTACTTC. Translation: CASSIATSGSSYEQYF.

As DNA, the CDR3 is TGTGCCAGTCGACAGGGGGCGTCCGACACTGAAGCTTTCTTT. Translating gives CASRQGASDTEAFF. This sequence joins TRBV30 and TRBJ1-1; 10 positions match TRBD1. This CDR3 region has 14 residues. CDR1 and CDR2 from the germline V gene are GTSNPN and SVGIG (reference sequence). The junction had 9 bases not matched to a gene; V was cut back by 8 bases and J by 3 bases.

The rearrangement uses TRBV28 and TRBJ2-2; D is undetermined. V was cut by 4 bases and J by 1 base, with 10 bases left in between. The CDR3 spans 15 residues. Germline V lookup: CDR1 MDHEN, CDR2 SYDVKM. In nucleotides, the CDR3 is TGTGCCAGCAGTTCCCTTATGGGGAACACCGGGGAGCTGTTTTTT. Amino acids: CASSSLMGNTGELFF.

This clone was recorded only once. The chain combines TRBV11-2 with TRBJ1-1; D might be TRBD1 (5 bases). Germline V gene lookup returns CDR1 SGHAT and CDR2 FQNNGV. Between the trimmed V and J ends, which lost 5 bases and 4 bases, there was a span of 17 bases. The CDR3 is made up of 15 amino acids. The CDR3 DNA sequence: TGTGCCAGCAGCGAGAATGGGGGATATGGCACTGAAGCTTTCTTT. The encoded protein is CASSENGGYGTEAFF.

The CDR3 loop is CASSLALYQETQYF. CDR3 sequence (DNA): TGTGCCAGCAGCTTAGCCCTGTACCAAGAGACCCAGTACTTC. The chain is built from TRBV11-2 and TRBJ2-5; D is unclear. The length of the CDR3 is 14 residues. Germline CDR1 and CDR2: SGHAT and FQNNGV. V was trimmed by 1 base and J by 0 bases, leaving 6 bases between them.

The chain links TRBV6-5 to TRBJ1-1; no definite D call. Trimming removed 9 bases from V and 2 bases from J, with 7 bases in between. Germline V gives CDR1 MNHEY, CDR2 SVGAGI. This CDR3 contains 11 residues. This CDR3 reads CARPYNTEAFF. CDR3 sequence (DNA): TGTGCCAGACCGTATAACACTGAAGCTTTCTTT.

The chain is built from TRBV13 and TRBJ2-1; 10 bases match TRBD2. The trim removed 3 bases at V and 7 bases at J, leaving 15 bases unmatched. The CDR3 contains 18 residues. The germline gives CDR1 PRHDT, CDR2 FYEKMQ (reference sequence). The CDR3 loop is CASSLIAGGPGLENEQFF. DNA of the CDR3: TGTGCCAGCAGCTTGATAGCGGGAGGCCCGGGATTGGAGAATGAGCAGTTCTTC.

This chain joins TRBV7-2 and TRBJ2-7, with 8 bases fitting TRBD1. The CDR3 runs to 17 residues. V lost 3 bases to trimming and J lost 1 base; unmatched junction nucleotides: 11. Germline assignment: CDR1 SGHTA and CDR2 FQGNSA. The CDR3 here is CASSLASTGGTSYEQYF. The CDR3 region has the DNA TGTGCCAGCAGCTTGGCATCTACAGGGGGTACGTCCTACGAGCAGTACTTC.

The V and J genes are TRBV10-3 and TRBJ1-3; the D is unclear. CDR3 length: 15 amino acids. Between the trimmed V and J ends, which lost 0 bases and 0 bases, there was a span of 6 bases. Germline assignment: CDR1 ENHRY and CDR2 SYGVKD. CDR3 sequence: CAISESTPSGNTIYF. The CDR3 DNA reads TGTGCCATCAGTGAGTCTACACCCTCTGGAAACACCATATATTTT.

Here the CDR3 DNA reads TGTGCCAGCGCACTAGCGGGAGTTCGAGGGGAGCTGTTTTTT. This encodes CASALAGVRGELFF. The rearrangement links TRBV6-5 to TRBJ2-2; 11 bases are shared with TRBD2. Germline V gene sequence: CDR1 MNHEY, CDR2 SVGAGI. Trimming took 8 bases from V and 8 from J; bases not matched to a gene: 7. This CDR3 is 14 amino acids long.

This clone was observed a handful of times. This chain uses TRBV6-1 with TRBJ2-1; D call uncertain. Germline CDR1 reads MNHNS; CDR2 reads SASEGT. This CDR3 has 12 amino acids. Trimming took 5 bases from V and 10 from J, leaving 12 bases between them. CDR3: CASSSSWREQFF. The CDR3 bases are TGTGCCAGCAGTTCGTCTTGGCGGGAGCAGTTCTTC.

The genes are TRBV19 and TRBJ2-1, with TRBD2 matching over 12 bases. Germline V gives CDR1 LNHDA, CDR2 SQIVND (reference sequence). Trimming removed 8 bases from V and 6 bases from J; junction bases left unmatched: 5. The CDR3 covers 14 residues. Here the CDR3 DNA reads TGTGCCAGTGGACTAGCGGGACTCACCAATGAGCAGTTCTTC. Translating it yields CASGLAGLTNEQFF.

This sequence joins TRBV5-5 and TRBJ1-1; 8 bases are shared with TRBD1. The CDR3 runs 13 residues. Germline V gives CDR1 SGHKS, CDR2 YYEKEE (reference sequence). Trimming took 5 bases from V and 5 from J; bases not matched to a gene: 5. DNA for the CDR3: TGTGCCAGCAGTTCGACAGGGGAGACTGAAGCTTTCTTT. It encodes CASSSTGETEAFF. Full variable domain (rest looked up from reference TRBV5-5 and TRBJ1-1): DAGVTQSPTHLIKTRGQQVTLRCSPISGHKSVSWYQQVLGQGPQFIFQYYEKEERGRGNFPDRFSARQFPNYSSELNVNALLLGDSALYLCASSSTGETEAFFGQGTRLTVV.

The V and J genes are TRBV12-3 or TRBV12-4 and TRBJ2-1, with D tentatively TRBD1 (5 bases). The CDR3 is 13 residues long. The V and J ends lost 3 bases and 5 bases respectively, with 8 bases between them. The DNA of the CDR3 is TGTGCCAGCAGTTTGAGACAGAACAATGAGCAGTTCTTC. Translating it yields CASSLRQNNEQFF.

The chain joins TRBV5-1 to TRBJ1-4, with D maybe TRBD1 (5 bases). CDR1 is SGHRS, CDR2 YFSETQ, per germline. The CDR3 has 14 amino acids. V gave up 4 bases and J gave up 7 bases, with 14 bases separating them. The CDR3, as DNA: TGCGCCAGCAGCCGTGTGGGGGGTAGTGAAAAACTGTTTTTT. It translates to CASSRVGGSEKLFF.